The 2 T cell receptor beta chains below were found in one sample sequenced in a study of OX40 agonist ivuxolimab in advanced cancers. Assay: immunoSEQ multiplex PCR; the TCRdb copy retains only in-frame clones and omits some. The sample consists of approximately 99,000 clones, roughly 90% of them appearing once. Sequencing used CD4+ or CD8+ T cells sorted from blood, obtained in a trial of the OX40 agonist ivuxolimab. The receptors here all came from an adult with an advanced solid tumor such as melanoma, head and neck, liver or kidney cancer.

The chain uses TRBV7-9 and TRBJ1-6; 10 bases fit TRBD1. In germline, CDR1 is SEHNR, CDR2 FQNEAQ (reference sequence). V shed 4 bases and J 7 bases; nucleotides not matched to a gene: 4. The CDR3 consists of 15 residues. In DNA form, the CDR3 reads TGTGCCAGCAGCTCGAGGACAGGGGGAAATTCACCCCTCCACTTT. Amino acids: CASSSRTGGNSPLHF.

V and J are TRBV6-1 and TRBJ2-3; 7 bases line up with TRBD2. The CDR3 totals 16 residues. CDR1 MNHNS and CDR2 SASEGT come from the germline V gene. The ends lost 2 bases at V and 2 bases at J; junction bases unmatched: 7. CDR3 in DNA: TGTGCCAGCAGTGAAAGGCTAGCGGATTTCACAGATACGCAGTATTTT. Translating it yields CASSERLADFTDTQYF.